A single sample gave rise to the 27 T cell receptor beta chains below, sequenced in a study of STAT5B mutations in CD4+ large granular lymphocyte leukemia (dated by TCRdb to 2022 to 2024). Library method: the immunoSEQ multiplex PCR assay. Here the immuneACCESS table is served through TCRdb, limited to in-frame sequences with V and J called. Missing clones are a known gap in these copies; in checked studies unresolved V genes cover under half, and the rest lacks a known reason. The sample table shows tens of thousands of clones, and 69% are seen once. The ten largest clones capture 2.5% to 3% of the sample. The source material was CD4+ T cells from blood buffy coats. These receptors all come from a human donor in good health.

V and J are TRBV5-1 and TRBJ2-1, with D uncertain. Germline loops: CDR1 SGHRS, CDR2 YFSETQ. Trimming left V 0 bases short and J 4 bases short, with 11 bases between. The CDR3 consists of 15 residues. This CDR3 reads CASSLGPANYNEQFF. The CDR3, as DNA: TGCGCCAGCAGCTTGGGGCCGGCGAATTACAATGAGCAGTTCTTC.

The rearrangement links TRBV29-1 to TRBJ1-1; TRBD1 matches 9 bases. Germline CDR1 is SQVTM and CDR2 is ANQGSEA. The CDR3 extends over 12 amino acids. Losses at the gene ends were 6 bases for V and 6 bases for J; bases not matched to a gene: 5. CDR3 region: CSVEGQGSEAFF. The CDR3 DNA is TGCAGCGTGGAGGGACAGGGCTCTGAAGCTTTCTTT.

J is TRBJ1-5 and V is TRBV5-8; D remains ambiguous. The ends were cut back, 4 bases at V and 3 bases at J, with 11 bases in the middle. Germline V CDR1 and CDR2: SGHTS, YDEGEE. This CDR3 comprises 14 residues. The CDR3 region is CASSRGRINQPQHF. In DNA, the CDR3 is TGTGCCAGCAGCCGAGGACGGATCAATCAGCCCCAGCATTTT.

This clone was seen a handful of times. V usage is TRBV4-3 and J usage is TRBJ2-7; TRBD1 or TRBD2 may be the D gene (5 bases each). Germline-derived CDR1 and CDR2 are LGHNA and YSLEER. V lost 1 base to trimming and J lost 4 bases, with 11 bases between them. The CDR3 consists of 14 residues. CDR3 region: CASSQGVGVYEQYF. CDR3 coding DNA: TGCGCCAGCAGCCAAGGCGTGGGGGTATACGAGCAGTACTTC.

The chain recombines TRBV7-8 with TRBJ2-7; no clear D gene. Deletions cut 6 bases from V and 1 base from J, with 16 bases between. The CDR3 contains 15 residues. Germline V gene lookup returns CDR1 SGHVS and CDR2 FQNEAQ. CDR3 region: CASRLTQAQSYEQYF. For the CDR3, the DNA is TGTGCCAGCAGGCTAACCCAGGCGCAGTCCTACGAGCAGTACTTC.

This chain uses TRBV14 with TRBJ1-6; TRBD1 is a possible D gene (5 bases). Per germline, CDR1 SGHDN and CDR2 FVKESK. The CDR3 extends over 13 amino acids. V gave up 1 base and J gave up 14 bases, with 12 bases separating them. CDR3 in DNA: TGTGCCAGCAGCCAAGTTCAGGGAGTGGCCCTCCACTTT. Translating it yields CASSQVQGVALHF. Combining the CDR3 with reference TRBV14 and TRBJ1-6 gives the whole variable domain EAGVTQFPSHSVIEKGQTVTLRCDPISGHDNLYWYRRVMGKEIKFLLHFVKESKQDESGMPNNRFLAERTGGTYSTLKVQPAELEDSGVYFCASSQVQGVALHFGNGTRLTVT.

This chain links TRBV29-1 with TRBJ2-7; TRBD2 is a possible D gene (5 bases). Germline CDR1 reads SQVTM; CDR2 reads ANQGSEA. The CDR3 is 13 amino acids. V lost 4 bases and J lost 6, with 16 bases in between. The CDR3 bases are TGCAGCGTTGCTGTCCGACCGGGAAGCGAGCAGTACTTC. It yields the protein CSVAVRPGSEQYF.

J is TRBJ2-1 and V is TRBV10-2, with 11 bases matching TRBD2. Per the germline V gene, CDR1 is WSHSY and CDR2 is SAAADI. The CDR3 consists of 15 residues. The trim removed 5 bases at V and 7 bases at J, leaving 7 bases unmatched. The CDR3, as DNA: TGCGCCAGCAGTCCTGGGACTAGCGGAGGTAATGAGCAGTTCTTC. It translates to CASSPGTSGGNEQFF.

This clone was seen more than once but under ten times. The CDR3 loop is CASSGLAEYEQYF. The CDR3 DNA reads as TGTGCCAGCAGCGGACTAGCGGAGTACGAGCAGTACTTC. The chain has TRBV6-5 and TRBJ2-7; 10 nucleotides match TRBD2. The CDR3 is made up of 13 amino acids. The germline V gene encodes CDR1 MNHEY and CDR2 SVGAGI. Germline trimming cut 6 bases from V and 4 bases from J; bases unmatched to any gene: 3.

This clone was seen only a few times. The chain combines TRBV6-1 with TRBJ1-2, with D possibly TRBD1 on 5 matching bases. The germline V and J ends were trimmed by 2 bases and 1 base, with 11 bases remaining between them. The CDR3 is made up of 15 amino acids. The germline CDR1 and CDR2 sequences are MNHNS and SASEGT. The DNA for the CDR3 is TGTGCCAGCAGTGAATATCGTCAGGGTAACTATGGCTACACCTTC. Its protein is CASSEYRQGNYGYTF.

V and J are TRBV5-1 and TRBJ2-2; D is uncertain. The CDR3 runs to 12 residues. CDR1 SGHRS and CDR2 YFSETQ come from the germline V gene. The V gene lost 0 bases and the J gene lost 7 bases, with 4 bases spanning the gap. CDR3 DNA sequence: TGCGCCAGCAGCTTGGCCGGCGGGGAGCTGTTTTTT. This encodes CASSLAGGELFF. The entire variable domain, with the rest obtained from reference TRBV5-1 and TRBJ2-2, is as follows: KAGVTQTPRYLIKTRGQQVTLSCSPISGHRSVSWYQQTPGQGLQFLFEYFSETQRNKGNFPGRFSGRQFSNSRSEMNVSTLELGDSALYLCASSLAGGELFFGEGSRLTVL.

In this sample, this clone turned up a few times. This chain uses TRBV19 with TRBJ2-5; 9 positions agree with TRBD2. V lost 4 bases, J lost 5 bases, and 5 bases stayed unmatched. The CDR3 is 14 residues long. Germline loops: CDR1 LNHDA, CDR2 SQIVND (reference sequence). CDR3: CASSTIAGAETQYF. DNA of the CDR3: TGTGCCAGTAGTACCATAGCGGGGGCGGAGACCCAGTACTTC.

This chain links TRBV7-1 with TRBJ1-2; no firm D call. TRBV7-1 is filed as an ORF, its function uncertain. This CDR3 is built from 16 residues. Trimming pared 5 bases from V and 4 bases from J, leaving 20 bases between. The CDR3 reads CASSRMDEGKTYGYTF. The DNA for the CDR3 is TGTGCCAGCAGCAGGATGGACGAGGGAAAGACCTATGGCTACACCTTC.

This sequence joins TRBV7-2 and TRBJ1-3; D is unclear. The CDR3 extends over 14 amino acids. V lost 1 base and J 0 bases, leaving 4 bases between the germline ends. The germline gives CDR1 SGHTA, CDR2 FQGNSA. CDR3 DNA sequence: TGTGCCAGCAGCTTAGAACGCTCTGGAAACACCATATATTTT. Its translation is CASSLERSGNTIYF.

This clone was observed a few times. The CDR3 sequence: CASSQGSRGGYGYTF. DNA for the CDR3: TGCGCCAGCAGCCAAGGTAGCAGGGGAGGGTATGGCTACACCTTC. This chain uses TRBV4-1 with TRBJ1-2, with D perhaps matching TRBD1 (6 bases). V lost 1 base to trimming and J lost 5 bases, with 14 bases between them. CDR1 MGHRA and CDR2 YSYEKL come from the germline V gene. The CDR3 runs 15 residues.

This rearrangement joins TRBV4-1 to TRBJ2-3; D remains unclear. V was pared by 1 base and J by 3 bases, with 11 bases between. The CDR3 runs to 15 residues. The germline CDR1 and CDR2 sequences are MGHRA and YSYEKL. This chain's CDR3 is CASSQVGPATDTQYF. The CDR3 DNA is TGCGCCAGCAGCCAAGTCGGGCCAGCGACAGATACGCAGTATTTT.

The chain uses TRBV30 and TRBJ1-4; D gene unclear. Per the germline V gene, CDR1 is GTSNPN and CDR2 is SVGIG (reference sequence). This CDR3 region has 11 residues. V shed 4 bases and J shed 8 bases, with 8 bases lying between them. CDR3 amino acids: CAWNYNEKLFF. The CDR3 DNA sequence: TGTGCCTGGAACTACAACGAAAAACTGTTTTTT.

This clone has a handful of counts. The chain employs TRBV6-1 and TRBJ2-7; no definite D call. The CDR3 is 13 residues long. The V gene's germline CDR1 is MNHNS and CDR2 SASEGT. Between the trimmed V and J ends, which lost 6 bases and 3 bases, there was a span of 12 bases. Here the CDR3 reads CASSVQRNYEQYF. CDR3 DNA sequence: TGTGCCAGCAGCGTACAGAGAAACTACGAGCAGTACTTC.

The rearrangement links TRBV5-1 to TRBJ2-1; 11 positions agree with TRBD2. J was trimmed by 0 bases and V by 1 base; bases with no gene match: 6. This CDR3 region has 18 residues. CDR1 SGHRS and CDR2 YFSETQ come from the germline V gene. The CDR3: CASSLMTSGDPSYNEQFF. Here the CDR3 DNA reads TGCGCCAGCAGCTTGATGACTAGCGGGGACCCCTCCTACAATGAGCAGTTCTTC. The full variable domain, its missing parts supplied by reference TRBV5-1 and TRBJ2-1, is KAGVTQTPRYLIKTRGQQVTLSCSPISGHRSVSWYQQTPGQGLQFLFEYFSETQRNKGNFPGRFSGRQFSNSRSEMNVSTLELGDSALYLCASSLMTSGDPSYNEQFFGPGTRLTVL.

The chain joins TRBV5-4 to TRBJ2-1; D gene unclear. In germline, CDR1 is SGHNT, CDR2 YYREEE (reference sequence). Trimming cost V 2 bases and J 9 bases, with 15 bases left between them. The CDR3 totals 14 residues. The CDR3 loop is CASSFRSGVGEQFF. The CDR3 DNA reads as TGTGCCAGCAGCTTCCGTAGTGGAGTGGGTGAGCAGTTCTTC.

The V and J genes are TRBV28 and TRBJ2-7, with TRBD1 matching 8 bases. Germline CDR1 reads MDHEN; CDR2 reads SYDVKM. The CDR3 has 14 residues. V was pared by 4 bases and J by 5 bases, with 7 bases of the junction left unmatched. CDR3 coding DNA: TGTGCCAGCAGTTCGCAGGGGGCTTTAAACGAGCAGTACTTC. This sequence encodes CASSSQGALNEQYF.

The chain recombines TRBV10-3 with TRBJ2-2; 7 bases align to TRBD1. The CDR3 has 13 residues. Trimming cost V 10 bases and J 1 base; bases outside gene matches: 3. Germline CDR1 reads ENHRY; CDR2 reads SYGVKD. The CDR3 nucleotides read TGTGCCAGCCGGACAGGGAACACCGGGGAGCTGTTTTTT. It is translated as CASRTGNTGELFF.

This clone showed up just once. This chain joins TRBV6-9 and TRBJ2-1; 8 bases match TRBD2. V trimming: 2 bases; J trimming: 6 bases; junction bases outside the gene matches: 12. The germline gives CDR1 MNHGY, CDR2 SVAAGI. The CDR3 totals 17 residues. The CDR3 sequence: CASSYNGARGGFNEQFF. The CDR3, as DNA: TGTGCCAGCAGTTATAATGGGGCCCGGGGGGGCTTCAATGAGCAGTTCTTC.

Notes on this clone: The sample holds other DNA sequences that translate to the same CDR3. The rearrangement joins TRBV7-2 to TRBJ1-2, with D hard to call. CDR1 and CDR2 from the germline V gene are SGHTA and FQGNSA. Trimming stripped 5 bases from V and 0 bases from J, with 7 bases between. The CDR3 has 13 amino acids. The CDR3 loop is CASSPDTNYGYTF. In DNA, the CDR3 is TGTGCCAGCAGCCCAGACACTAACTATGGCTACACCTTC.

V gene TRBV9 combines with J gene TRBJ1-2; 7 nucleotides line up with TRBD1. This CDR3 region has 13 residues. Germline lookup yields CDR1 SGDLS and CDR2 YYNGEE. V shed 4 bases and J 4 bases; nucleotides not matched to a gene: 4. The CDR3 spells CASSPRDSYGYTF. CDR3 sequence (DNA): TGTGCCAGCAGCCCACGGGACAGCTATGGCTACACCTTC.

This clone was detected only once. The genes are TRBV5-1 and TRBJ1-6, with D uncertain. The CDR3 is 13 amino acids. Germline CDR1 reads SGHRS; CDR2 reads YFSETQ. Trimming pared 0 bases from V and 7 bases from J, leaving 5 bases between. DNA of the CDR3: TGCGCCAGCAGCTTGGCGGGAAATTCACCCCTCCACTTT. Translating it yields CASSLAGNSPLHF.

The chain is built from TRBV6-5 and TRBJ2-3, with D perhaps TRBD2 (6 bases). V was pared by 7 bases and J by 1 base, with 12 bases between. This CDR3 region has 14 residues. The germline V gene encodes CDR1 MNHEY and CDR2 SVGAGI. CDR3 protein: CASTPRGGTDTQYF. Written as DNA, the CDR3 is TGTGCCAGCACTCCCCGCGGGGGCACAGATACGCAGTATTTT.